This note documents a single T cell receptor (beta chain) sequence. This sample is part of a study of shared clonotypes between healthy human individuals. The CDR3 length is 15 residues. V was pared by 4 bases and J by 10 bases, with 22 bases between. The germline gives CDR1 MGHRA, CDR2 YSYEKL. Here immunoSEQ multiplex PCR was the method, and the copy in TCRdb shows in-frame clones only, minus some. The table shows some 200,000 clones, with 65% occurring only once. This TCR derives from a man aged 25 to 40 in good health. V is TRBV4-1 and J is TRBJ1-1, with a weak D call TRBD1 (6 bases). The sequencing input was memory CD4+ T cells sorted from blood. The subset denotes: CD45RA-negative fraction. The CDR3 DNA sequence: TGCGCCAGCAGCCTAAGTAACAGGGTCGGGCGGGCAGCTTTCTTT. It translates to CASSLSNRVGRAAFF.